This TCR beta chain was sequenced in a study of Ad26.COV2.S vaccination and SARS-CoV-2 variants. Method: immunoSEQ multiplex PCR; TCRdb's copy keeps in-frame clones and lacks some. The sample lists 45,000 or so clones, around 83% occurring once. About this clone itself: Its target is unknown.

Broader study findings: CD8+ and CD4+ T cells specific for spike reportedly responded with substantial breadth after vaccination. Breadth measured for non-spike TCRs was similar across vaccine and placebo recipients. Using TCR breadth and depth analyses may have led to underestimated total T cell responses. Spike-specific TCR breadth was greater after Ad26.COV2.S than placebo.

Trimming removed 5 bases from V and 6 bases from J, with 18 bases in between. Germline V lookup: CDR1 GTSNPN, CDR2 SVGIG (reference sequence). This CDR3 has 14 residues. This receptor was obtained from a human donor who had recovered from COVID-19. The chain links TRBV30 to TRBJ2-3; D is possibly TRBD2 (5 bases). The sequencing used peripheral blood, collected after recovery from COVID-19. The CDR3 coding sequence is TGTGCCTGGTCGGGGAGCTACCTCACGGATACGCAGTATTTT. It specifies CAWSGSYLTDTQYF.